The 16 T cell receptor beta chains below were found in one sample sequenced in a study of CD8 T cells in ankylosing spondylitis. TCRdb itself ran the 5' RACE reads through MiXCR, one entry per CDR3 protein. The data show some 700,000 distinct CDR3 sequences, 15% to 20% seen once. The antigens these receptors bind are not known. Study observations and caveats: A motif in TCR beta, a set of eight highly homologous variants, appeared characteristic of ankylosing spondylitis blood.

Sequencing was performed on blood, either unsorted or a sorted T cell fraction (not recorded which). The receptors originated from a male donor with ankylosing spondylitis.

This clonotype was recorded a few times. The chain carries TRBV7-2 and TRBJ2-2; tentatively, D is TRBD2 (7 bases). V lost 4 bases, J lost 2 bases, and 14 bases lay in between. Germline-derived CDR1 and CDR2 are SGHTA and FQGNSA. The CDR3 extends over 16 amino acids. CDR3 loop: CASSSGGRGNTGELFF. The CDR3 DNA is TGTGCCAGCAGCTCCGGGGGGCGGGGTAACACCGGGGAGCTGTTTTTT.

This chain joins TRBV12-3 or TRBV12-4 and TRBJ2-5, with no clear D. Trimming cost V 3 bases and J 10 bases, with 18 bases left between them. CDR3 size: 14 residues. CDR3 amino acids: CASSFNQGSLSQYF. The CDR3 DNA reads as TGTGCCAGCAGTTTTAATCAAGGAAGTTTGAGCCAGTACTTC.

This clonotype turned up a few times. The chain employs TRBV15 and TRBJ1-2, with D perhaps TRBD1 (6 bases). CDR1 and CDR2 (germline): LNHNV, YYDKDF (reference sequence). Trimming cost V 0 bases and J 0 bases, with 11 bases left between them. The CDR3 has 16 residues. In DNA form, the CDR3 reads TGTGCCACCAGCAGAGATAAACAGGGAGCTAACTATGGCTACACCTTC. This translates into CATSRDKQGANYGYTF. Supplemented by reference TRBV15 and TRBJ1-2, the full variable domain reads DAMVIQNPRYQVTQFGKPVTLSCSQTLNHNVMYWYQQKSSQAPKLLFHYYDKDFNNEADTPDNFQSRRPNTSFCFLDIRSPGLGDTAMYLCATSRDKQGANYGYTFGSGTRLTVV.

The V and J genes are TRBV27 and TRBJ1-4, with a tentative D call TRBD1 (6 bases). The CDR3 length is 17 residues. Trimming left V 1 base short and J 5 bases short, with 17 bases between. Germline V gene data show CDR1 as MNHEY and CDR2 as SMNVEV (reference sequence). The CDR3 spells CASSLFGTIQGNEKLFF. For the CDR3, the DNA is TGTGCCAGCAGTTTATTTGGGACGATACAGGGAAATGAAAAACTGTTTTTT.

V usage is TRBV7-8 and J usage is TRBJ2-3, with 12 bases aligning to TRBD2. V gave up 2 bases and J gave up 4 bases; unmatched junction bases: 4. The CDR3 has 16 amino acids. Looked up from germline, CDR1 is SGHVS and CDR2 is FQNEAQ. The CDR3 DNA follows: TGTGCCAGCAGCTTAAGACTAGCGGGAGCCGCAGATACGCAGTATTTT. Translation: CASSLRLAGAADTQYF.

This rearrangement joins TRBV7-2 to TRBJ2-7; no firm D call. CDR3 length equals 13 residues. V dropped 5 bases and J dropped 5 bases, with 13 bases sitting between them. Per the germline V gene, CDR1 is SGHTA and CDR2 is FQGNSA. CDR3 sequence: CASSPLSGNEQYF. CDR3 sequence (DNA): TGTGCCAGCAGCCCCTTATCTGGGAACGAGCAGTACTTC.

The chain couples TRBV2 to TRBJ2-7, with 8 bases matching TRBD2. The V and J ends lost 7 bases and 1 base, in that order; junction bases with no gene match: 9. Germline CDR1 and CDR2: SNHLY and FYNNEI. This CDR3 is built from 15 residues. The CDR3 protein is CASTASSGKSYEQYF. The DNA of the CDR3 is TGTGCCAGCACCGCGAGTAGCGGGAAATCCTACGAGCAGTACTTC.

This clonotype was observed a handful of times. The chain carries TRBV11-2 and TRBJ2-7, with a weak D call TRBD2 (5 bases). Germline-derived CDR1 and CDR2 are SGHAT and FQNNGV. CDR3 size: 14 residues. Trimming removed 2 bases from V and 4 bases from J, with 12 bases in between. This chain's CDR3 is CASSLSREPYEQYF. The CDR3 DNA sequence: TGTGCCAGCAGCTTAAGTAGGGAGCCGTACGAGCAGTACTTC.

The rearrangement joins TRBV6-1 to TRBJ1-5; D may be TRBD1 (6 bases). Trimming left V 4 bases short and J 4 bases short, with 11 bases between. Germline assignment: CDR1 MNHNS and CDR2 SASEGT. The CDR3 is 14 residues long. The chain's CDR3 is CASSGQVGNQPQHF. The CDR3, as DNA: TGTGCCAGCAGTGGACAGGTCGGGAATCAGCCCCAGCATTTT.

This clonotype has more than one count but fewer than ten. The rearrangement links TRBV11-2 to TRBJ2-3; D is undetermined. Trimming pared 0 bases from V and 0 bases from J, leaving 10 bases between. The CDR3 runs 16 residues. Germline CDR1 and CDR2: SGHAT and FQNNGV. This CDR3 reads CASSLEPSLSTDTQYF. As DNA, the CDR3 is TGTGCCAGCAGCTTAGAGCCCTCTCTAAGCACAGATACGCAGTATTTT.

This clonotype has more than one count but fewer than ten. V and J are TRBV5-1 and TRBJ1-1, with D possibly matching TRBD1 (5 bases). Trimming took 4 bases from V and 2 from J, leaving 15 bases between them. CDR1 and CDR2 from the germline V gene are SGHRS and YFSETQ. The CDR3 runs to 15 residues. This CDR3 is CASSPSGHINTEAFF. The CDR3 DNA is TGCGCCAGCAGCCCCAGTGGACACATTAACACTGAAGCTTTCTTT.

The genes are TRBV5-6 and TRBJ2-5; D is unclear. In germline, CDR1 is SGHDT, CDR2 YYEEEE. CDR3 length: 14 amino acids. The V end lost 1 base, the J end lost 1 base, and 8 bases lay between the germline ends. As DNA, the CDR3 is TGTGCCAGCAGCTTGTACCAGCGCCAAGAGACCCAGTACTTC. It encodes CASSLYQRQETQYF. Based on the CDR3 plus reference TRBV5-6 and TRBJ2-5, the full variable domain is DAGVTQSPTHLIKTRGQQVTLRCSPKSGHDTVSWYQQALGQGPQFIFQYYEEEERQRGNFPDRFSGHQFPNYSSELNVNALLLGDSALYLCASSLYQRQETQYFGPGTRLLVL.

This clonotype was recorded many times. The chain links TRBV5-5 to TRBJ1-6; D possibly corresponds to TRBD1 (5 bases). From germline, CDR1 is SGHKS and CDR2 YYEKEE (reference sequence). V was trimmed by 4 bases and J by 9 bases, leaving 17 bases between them. The CDR3 extends over 15 amino acids. The CDR3 protein is CASSRARGEVSPLHF. The CDR3 DNA reads as TGTGCCAGCAGCCGCGCCCGGGGGGAGGTTTCACCCCTCCACTTT.

On this clonotype: In this CDR3 the conserved last residue, phenylalanine or tryptophan, is missing, so a read error is likely. The chain uses TRBV2 and TRBJ1-6; D is perhaps TRBD1 (6 bases). Germline CDR1 is SNHLY and CDR2 is FYNNEI. V lost 6 bases and J lost 7, with 13 bases in between. This CDR3 has 14 residues. CDR3 residues: CASRSRGVNSPLHL. CDR3 sequence (DNA): TGTGCCAGCAGAAGCAGGGGAGTGAATTCACCCCTCCACTTG.

This clonotype was seen repeatedly, ten times or more. DNA for the CDR3: TGTGCCAGCAGTCCAATGGGGGGTTACGAGCAGTACTTC. Its translation: CASSPMGGYEQYF. The rearrangement uses TRBV12-3 or TRBV12-4 and TRBJ2-7; D might be TRBD2 (6 bases). CDR3 length: 13 amino acids. Trimming took 5 bases from V and 4 from J, leaving 12 bases between them.

The chain couples TRBV12-3 or TRBV12-4 to TRBJ1-5, with D perhaps TRBD1 (5 bases). V lost 9 bases, J lost 9 bases, and 18 bases lay in between. This CDR3 spans 13 amino acids. CDR3 sequence: CARPRGDGWPQHF. DNA for the CDR3: TGTGCCAGACCACGGGGCGACGGGTGGCCCCAGCATTTT.